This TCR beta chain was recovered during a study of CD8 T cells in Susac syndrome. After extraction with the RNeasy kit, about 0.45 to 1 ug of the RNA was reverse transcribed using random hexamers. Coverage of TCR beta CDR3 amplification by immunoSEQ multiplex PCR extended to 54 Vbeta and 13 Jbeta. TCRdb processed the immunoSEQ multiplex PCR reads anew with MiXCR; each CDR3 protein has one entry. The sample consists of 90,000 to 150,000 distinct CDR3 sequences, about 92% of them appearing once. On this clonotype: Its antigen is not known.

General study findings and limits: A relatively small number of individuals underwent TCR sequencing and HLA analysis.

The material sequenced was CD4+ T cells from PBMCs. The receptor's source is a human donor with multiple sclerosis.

This CDR3 is CASSLDRLGGPLHF. In DNA, the CDR3 is TGCGCCAGCAGCCTCGACAGGCTCGGGGGACCCCTCCACTTT. This rearrangement joins TRBV5-1 to TRBJ1-6; possible D gene TRBD1, 6 bases. The V end lost 4 bases, the J end lost 12 bases, and 17 bases lay between the germline ends. From germline, CDR1 is SGHRS and CDR2 YFSETQ. The CDR3 sequence is 14 residues long.